This T cell receptor (beta chain) came from a study of blood T cell repertoires in COVID-19. Study details: PBMCs, B-cell-depleted T cells, or T cells provided the cDNA or gDNA that made up the material.

J gave up 7 bases and V 1 base, and 1 base lay outside the gene matches. The germline gives CDR1 SGHNT, CDR2 YENEEA. This CDR3 region has 13 residues. About this clone itself: Other DNA sequences within the sample encode an identical CDR3.

As handled by the study authors: Quantification of nucleated cells was approximated via reference gene primer amplification. TCRdb keeps only in-frame clones here, not all; method: immunoSEQ multiplex PCR. V, J and clone size are taken as reported in that table, and D and trimming were inferred from the DNA itself. The data contain some 420,000 clones, 75% to 90% of them singletons. Participants came from under 30 US areas, aged roughly 18 to 95 years. Clinical history reported by participants formed the basis on which cohorts were assigned. The receptor was isolated from a man aged 30-40 years who had recovered from COVID-19. Material: PBMCs or T cells enriched from blood (not recorded which). The chain joins TRBV11-3 to TRBJ2-1; the match to TRBD2 covers 7 bases. The CDR3 spells CASSLGGGNEQFF. The CDR3 DNA reads as TGTGCCAGCAGCTTAGGGGGGGGAAATGAGCAGTTCTTC.